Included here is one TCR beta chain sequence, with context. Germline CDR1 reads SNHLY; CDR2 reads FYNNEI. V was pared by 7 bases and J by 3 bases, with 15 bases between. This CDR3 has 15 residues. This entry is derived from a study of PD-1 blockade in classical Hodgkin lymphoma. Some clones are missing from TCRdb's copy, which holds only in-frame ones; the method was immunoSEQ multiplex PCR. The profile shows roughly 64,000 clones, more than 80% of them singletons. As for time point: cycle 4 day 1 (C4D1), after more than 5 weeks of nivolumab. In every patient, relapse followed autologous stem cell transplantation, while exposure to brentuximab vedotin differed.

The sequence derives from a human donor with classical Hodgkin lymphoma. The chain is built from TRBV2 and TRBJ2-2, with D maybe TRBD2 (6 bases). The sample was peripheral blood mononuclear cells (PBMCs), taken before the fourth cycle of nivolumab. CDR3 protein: CASKWGVSDTGELFF. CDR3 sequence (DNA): TGTGCCAGCAAGTGGGGGGTTTCTGACACCGGGGAGCTGTTTTTT.